This T cell receptor (beta chain) is from a study of T cell responses to AZD1222 COVID-19 vaccine. Regarding the study as a whole: Only five to seven AZD1222 recipients tested seropositive at baseline.

A word on this clone: Its antigen is unknown.

The CDR3 extends over 13 amino acids. Trimming left V 2 bases short and J 5 bases short, with 6 bases between. Germline V gene data show CDR1 as SEHNR and CDR2 as FQNEAQ (reference sequence). Profiled with immunoSEQ multiplex PCR; TCRdb holds only in-frame clones, not every one. This sample has roughly 120,000 clones, with roughly 86% found just once. This clonotype originated in an adult who received the AZD1222 COVID-19 vaccine. The specimen comprised peripheral blood, sampled 28 days after the second AZD1222 dose. The chain combines TRBV7-9 with TRBJ1-4; no clear D. The chain's CDR3 is CASSLPSNEKLFF. CDR3 DNA: TGTGCCAGCAGCTTACCCTCAAATGAAAAACTGTTTTTT.